These T cell receptor beta chains were read from a single sample in a study of shared T cell receptors in the human thymus. Clones were read by immunoSEQ multiplex PCR, and TCRdb kept only the in-frame ones, dropping some. The sample has some 700,000 clones, 70% to 90% seen once. These data were also reused for a study on human thymus T cells.

Sequenced: thymocytes. These receptors all stem from a girl in the first two years of life with a congenital heart defect. Both conserved end residues are part of each CDR3. Fields, in order: CDR3 DNA, CDR3 protein, D gene, V gene, clone size, J gene. A D gene is named only where the DNA matches it firmly. Some rows have no size entry. The others give once, few or many, or a class for an expanded clone.

TGTGCCAGCAGCGAACGACTATACGCAGATACGCAGTATTTT CASSERLYADTQYF . TRBV5-6 few TRBJ2-3
TGTGCCAGCAGACCCGGGACACCGAACACCGGGGAGCTGTTTTTT CASRPGTPNTGELFF . TRBV6-4 . TRBJ2-2
TGTGCCAGCAGCACCCCTCGAGCGGGGGCTAACGACAATGAGCAGTTCTTC CASSTPRAGANDNEQFF TRBD2 TRBV11-2 once TRBJ2-1
TGTGCCAGCAGCATAGTCCAGGGGGCCCACGAGCAGTACTTC CASSIVQGAHEQYF TRBD1 TRBV7-2 . TRBJ2-7
TGTGCCAGCAGTGTACGGACAGGTCTGGTAGGAAACACCATATATTTT CASSVRTGLVGNTIYF TRBD1 TRBV6-1 few TRBJ1-3
TGTGCTAGTGGCCGGACAGGGGAGGGGTTCACAGATACGCAGTATTTT CASGRTGEGFTDTQYF TRBD1 TRBV12-5 . TRBJ2-3
TGCGCCAGCAGCCAAGATCTGGGCCCGCAGAAAGACACTGAAGCTTTCTTT CASSQDLGPQKDTEAFF . TRBV4-1 once TRBJ1-1
TGCGCCAGCAGCTCACGGACAGGGGACACCATATATTTT CASSSRTGDTIYF TRBD1 TRBV5-1 . TRBJ1-3
TGCGCCAGCAGCTTGAAGCTTTCCGCCAGAGACAGGATCAGGCGGTCAAGCGCAGATACGCAGTATTTT CASSLKLSARDRIRRSSADTQYF . TRBV5-1 . TRBJ2-3
TGTGCCAGTAGTATGGAGGGTACAAATGAGCAGTTCTTC CASSMEGTNEQFF . TRBV19 . TRBJ2-1
TGTGCCACCAGCAGAGATCAAGGAGGGCAGGAGGAAGCTTTCTTT CATSRDQGGQEEAFF . TRBV15 . TRBJ1-1
TGTGCCAGCAGTGCCCTACCGGGGGATACGCAGTATTTT CASSALPGDTQYF . TRBV6-4 once TRBJ2-3
TGTGCCATCAGTGTCGACACACTGAACACTGAAGCTTTCTTT CAISVDTLNTEAFF . TRBV10-3 . TRBJ1-1
TGCGCCAGCAGCGGACAGGGGAACACTGAAGCTTTCTTT CASSGQGNTEAFF TRBD1 TRBV10-1 . TRBJ1-1
TGTGCCAGCAGTTTCGGGGGGCAGGGGTCCCTCACCTCTTACTCCCCCCCAACTAATGAAAAACTGTTTTTT CASSFGGQGSLTSYSPPTNEKLFF . TRBV28 . TRBJ1-4
TGCGCCAGCAGCTTGGATCAGTCGGGTGGTTTCGGGGTTCAAGAGACCCAGTACTTC CASSLDQSGGFGVQETQYF . TRBV5-1 . TRBJ2-5
TGTGCCAGCGGCGCCACAGGGAGCTTGGGTTCACCCCTCCACTTT CASGATGSLGSPLHF . TRBV5-4 . TRBJ1-6
TGTGCCAGCTCGCCCGCGGGGCCAGAAGCTTTCTTT CASSPAGPEAFF . TRBV7-9 . TRBJ1-1
TGTGCCAGCAGGACCGGGATCCCACAGTTCTTC CASRTGIPQFF . TRBV2 . TRBJ2-1
TGCAGCGTTTTACTTACAGGGGCCGAAGCTTTCTTT CSVLLTGAEAFF TRBD1 TRBV29-1 . TRBJ1-1
TGTGCCGCCCGTCGAGGGGGTACTGAAGCTTTCTTT CAARRGGTEAFF . TRBV6-6 . TRBJ1-1
TGTGCCAGCAGACAATTACAGGGCCCTGAAGCTTTCTTT CASRQLQGPEAFF . TRBV6-6 . TRBJ1-1
TGTGCCAGCAGCCTAGTGGCAGGGGATGCAGATACGCAGTATTTT CASSLVAGDADTQYF . TRBV7-2 . TRBJ2-3
TGTGCCAGCAGCTTAGCGGCAGGGGGCTACACCTTC CASSLAAGGYTF . TRBV13 once TRBJ1-2
TGTGCCAGCAGTCCTACCGGGGGGGTGGTGGGCTACACCTTC CASSPTGGVVGYTF . TRBV6-1 . TRBJ1-2
TGTGCCAGTACCCAGAACCGTCCAAGCTCTGGAAACACCATATATTTT CASTQNRPSSGNTIYF . TRBV19 . TRBJ1-3
TGTGCCAGCAGCTTATACAGGGATAGCAATCAGCCCCAGCATTTT CASSLYRDSNQPQHF . TRBV7-8 . TRBJ1-5
TGTGCCAGCAGCACAGGGAGTGGAAACACCATATATTTT CASSTGSGNTIYF . TRBV5-6 . TRBJ1-3
TGTGCCAGCAGTTATACTAGCGGGGTGCACAATGAGCAGTTCTTC CASSYTSGVHNEQFF TRBD2 TRBV6-5 . TRBJ2-1
TGTGCCAGCAGCCACGCTAGCGGGGATGAGCAGTTCTTC CASSHASGDEQFF TRBD2 TRBV16 . TRBJ2-1
TGTGCCATCAGTGATGGGGGCCGAGAAAACACTGAAGCTTTCTTT CAISDGGRENTEAFF . TRBV10-3 . TRBJ1-1
TGTGCCAGCTCGAGGGACAGGGGGGAAAACAATGAGCAGTTCTTC CASSRDRGENNEQFF TRBD1 TRBV27 . TRBJ2-1
TGTGCCAGGAAAGCTAGATCCTACAATGAGCAGTTCTTC CARKARSYNEQFF . TRBV11-2 . TRBJ2-1
TGTGCCAGCAGGCACCGGAAGCGGGGCGAACTCTACGAGCAGTACTTC CASRHRKRGELYEQYF TRBD2 TRBV2 . TRBJ2-7
TGTGCCAGTATGGTGGCGGGTTTAGATACGCAGTATTTT CASMVAGLDTQYF . TRBV19 . TRBJ2-3
TGCGCCAGCAGCTTGCCAGGGTTCCATAAGGATGAGCAGTTCTTC CASSLPGFHKDEQFF . TRBV5-1 . TRBJ2-1
TGTGCCAGCAGCTTAACAGGGTCTGACGCTGAAGCTTTCTTT CASSLTGSDAEAFF . TRBV5-8 . TRBJ1-1
TGCAGTGCAGGAGAGACCACTGAAGCTTTCTTT CSAGETTEAFF . TRBV20-1 . TRBJ1-1
TGTGCCAGCAGTGGAACCTACCTAAGGGGTGAAAAACTGTTTTTT CASSGTYLRGEKLFF . TRBV25-1 . TRBJ1-4
TGTGCTAGTGGTTTGCCAGGGCATCCGATGAACACTGAAGCTTTCTTT CASGLPGHPMNTEAFF . TRBV12-5 . TRBJ1-1
TGTGCCAGCAGCCAGTACAGGGAAGGCTACACCTTC CASSQYREGYTF . TRBV4-2 . TRBJ1-2
TGTGCCAGCAGCCTGTACCCTTCGGGACTCTTTTACAATGAGCAGTTCTTC CASSLYPSGLFYNEQFF . TRBV7-3 . TRBJ2-1
TGTGCCAGCAGCTTTACTAGCGGGGGACCCAACACCGGGGAGCTGTTTTTT CASSFTSGGPNTGELFF TRBD2 TRBV5-4 . TRBJ2-2
TGTGCCAGCAGTGCTCCAAGAAGCGGGGGGCCTTACGAGCAGTACTTC CASSAPRSGGPYEQYF TRBD2 TRBV2 . TRBJ2-7
TGTGCTTCCCGGCGGGAGGGGGACTATGGCTACACCTTC CASRREGDYGYTF . TRBV15 . TRBJ1-2
TGTGCCAGCAGCTTAATCGTCGGGACTAGCACAGATACGCAGTATTTT CASSLIVGTSTDTQYF . TRBV7-2 . TRBJ2-3
TGTGCCAGCAGCGACCGGGGCAGGGGTGTCTACGAGCAGTACTTC CASSDRGRGVYEQYF . TRBV2 . TRBJ2-7
TGTGCCAGCAGCCCGACCGCGGGGGGGAACTATGGCTACACCTTC CASSPTAGGNYGYTF . TRBV7-3 . TRBJ1-2
TGTGCCAGCAGCTTCCAAGAAGCGGGGGGGCCGAATGAGCAGTTCTTC CASSFQEAGGPNEQFF TRBD2 TRBV11-2 . TRBJ2-1
TGTGCCAGCAGTGAAGCCCCGGCCGGACAGTTCCATGGCTACACCTTC CASSEAPAGQFHGYTF . TRBV6-1 . TRBJ1-2
TGCGCCAGCAGCTTTGCGGGGGGCGCGGGTTACCAAGAGACCCAGTACTTC CASSFAGGAGYQETQYF TRBD2 TRBV5-1 once TRBJ2-5
TGTGCCAGCACTAATACAGGCAAGGACTATGGCTACACCTTC CASTNTGKDYGYTF . TRBV28 few TRBJ1-2
TGTGCCAGCAGCTTCGGGACAACCTTCTATGGCTACACCTTC CASSFGTTFYGYTF . TRBV5-6 . TRBJ1-2
TGTGCCAGCAGCCCCACCCACGGCGGGGGGGCCGACACCGGGGAGCTGTTTTTT CASSPTHGGGADTGELFF TRBD2 TRBV27 few TRBJ2-2
TGTGCCAGCAGTGAATATTGGGTGGACAGGAGCTATGGCTACACCTTC CASSEYWVDRSYGYTF TRBD1 TRBV25-1 . TRBJ1-2